A selection of T cell receptor beta chains follows, all from one sample in a study of blood T cell repertoires in COVID-19. Repertoires were generated with immunoSEQ multiplex PCR, while TCRdb's copy carries only in-frame clones and drops some. The profile shows some 170,000 clones, 60% to 85% of them singletons. The sequencing input was peripheral blood. All receptors derive from a man aged 60-69 years with acute or convalescent COVID-19. Each CDR3 is given with its conserved first and last residue. D genes are given only for firm matches.

>TRBV5-4|.|TRBJ2-1
CASSVPDYAQGGEQFF
>TRBV6-2/TRBV6-3|TRBD1|TRBJ1-1
CASSYGQGNTEAFF
>TRBV5-4|TRBD1|TRBJ2-2
CASSFWTGFPGELFF
>TRBV25-1|.|TRBJ1-1
CASSESGRGSAFF
>TRBV6-5|.|TRBJ2-7
CASSYSTGWSNEQYF
>TRBV5-4|.|TRBJ1-6
CASSSKYSSYNSPLHF
>TRBV27|TRBD1|TRBJ1-1
CASSSRQGMNTEAFF
>TRBV10-1|TRBD1|TRBJ2-1
CASSKPGQGSNEQFF
>TRBV7-3|TRBD1|TRBJ1-2
CASSPGQGKGFNYGYTF
>TRBV5-6|TRBD1|TRBJ1-3
CASSLDRGYRRGNTIYF
>TRBV30|.|TRBJ1-5
CAWGGNQPQHF
>TRBV7-2|.|TRBJ1-5
CASTLSRGVNQPQHF
>TRBV19|.|TRBJ1-1
CASSRQVNTEAFF
>TRBV6-5|.|TRBJ2-5
CASSWGTPSQETQYF
>TRBV21-1|.|TRBJ1-2
CASSKVPDGDDGYTF
>TRBV5-1|TRBD1|TRBJ2-1
CASSYRGDNEQFF
>TRBV19|TRBD1|TRBJ1-3
CASSIPGQAYGNTIYF
>TRBV5-4|.|TRBJ1-2
CASSLVGVPLGYTF
>TRBV7-2|.|TRBJ1-2
CASSLGQQINYGYTF
>TRBV9|.|TRBJ1-4
CASSASQGGEKLFF
>TRBV7-2|.|TRBJ2-7
CASSPAGFSYEQYF
>TRBV19|.|TRBJ1-2
CASSMDRGYGYTF
>TRBV29-1|TRBD2|TRBJ2-1
CSVVISGGPNEQFF
>TRBV7-8|.|TRBJ1-1
CASSPRGLNTEAFF
>TRBV3-1/TRBV3-2|.|TRBJ1-1
CASSQDGGRGRFRAFF
>TRBV7-2|TRBD2|TRBJ2-3
CASSFLRGGSDTQYF
>TRBV19|TRBD1|TRBJ2-7
CASNIDSSGQGAYEQYF
>TRBV20-1|.|TRBJ1-1
CSASDGDEAFF
>TRBV7-2|.|TRBJ2-2
CASSSYRDTGELFF
>TRBV24-1|.|TRBJ2-3
CATSPSRSPNTQYF
>TRBV4-1|TRBD1|TRBJ1-2
CASSQDGTGPHGYTF
>TRBV7-2|TRBD1|TRBJ1-2
CASSLGQGFWYGYTF
>TRBV7-9|TRBD1|TRBJ2-7
CASSDRDRGHEQYF
>TRBV9|TRBD1|TRBJ1-4
CASSEAGGQGGVEKLFF
>TRBV18|TRBD2|TRBJ2-1
CASSPPFRGGRLNEQFF
>TRBV6-5|TRBD1|TRBJ1-1
CASRRITGAKTEAFF
>TRBV5-1|.|TRBJ2-5
CASSPGNQETQYF
>TRBV19|TRBD1|TRBJ1-2
CASSRSGTGEAGYTF
>TRBV19|TRBD1|TRBJ2-1
CASDRGPYNEQFF